This entry lists 5 T cell receptor beta chains sequenced from one sample in a study of shared clonotypes between healthy human individuals. The method was immunoSEQ multiplex PCR; TCRdb's version includes in-frame clones alone and lacks a portion of them. The table has about 960,000 clones, less than 85% seen once. The sequencing input was memory CD4+ T cells sorted from blood. The sample's subset: CD45RA-negative fraction. These receptors were taken from a man aged 18 to 30 in good health.

The V and J genes are TRBV7-2 and TRBJ2-7; maybe TRBD2 (5 bases). CDR3 length: 13 residues. Germline CDR1 is SGHTA and CDR2 is FQGNSA. The V end was cut by 5 bases, the J end by 4 bases, with 12 bases between. DNA for the CDR3: TGTGCCAGCAGCCAGACTACCCGATACGAGCAGTACTTC. Amino acid sequence: CASSQTTRYEQYF.

This chain links TRBV4-1 with TRBJ2-5; D is ambiguous. In germline, CDR1 is MGHRA, CDR2 YSYEKL. Trimming took off 1 base at V and 5 bases at J, with 8 bases between the two ends. The CDR3 consists of 13 residues. The CDR3 nucleotides are TGCGCCAGCAGCCAAGTACGGTTGGAGACCCAGTACTTC. This sequence encodes CASSQVRLETQYF.

V gene TRBV30 combines with J gene TRBJ1-3; 9 bases agree with TRBD1. CDR3 length: 13 amino acids. The V segment lost 5 bases and the J segment 4 bases; nucleotides outside the gene matches: 3. Germline-derived CDR1 and CDR2 are GTSNPN and SVGIG (reference sequence). CDR3 DNA: TGTGCCTGGGACAGGGGGACCGGAAACACCATATATTTT. It specifies CAWDRGTGNTIYF.

The chain joins TRBV4-1 to TRBJ2-2; no clear D gene. Deletions cut 4 bases from V and 1 base from J, with 7 bases between. Germline CDR1 MGHRA, CDR2 YSYEKL. The CDR3 spans 14 residues. The CDR3 nucleotides are TGCGCCAGCAGCCGCTTACAGAACACCGGGGAGCTGTTTTTT. Protein: CASSRLQNTGELFF.

The CDR3 reads CASSEGTGYEKLFF. CDR3 sequence (DNA): TGCGCCAGCAGTGAAGGGACAGGGTATGAAAAACTGTTTTTT. V and J are TRBV10-2 and TRBJ1-4; 9 bases are a match to TRBD1. The CDR3 is 14 amino acids. V shed 3 bases and J 6 bases; nucleotides not matched to a gene: 2. Germline-derived CDR1 and CDR2 are WSHSY and SAAADI.